A single sample is the source of the 10 T cell receptor beta chains below, sequenced in a study of blood T cell repertoires in COVID-19. Data came from immunoSEQ multiplex PCR; TCRdb stores just in-frame clones and leaves some out. The sample consists of about 130,000 clones, roughly 80% of them appearing once. Material: peripheral blood. The receptors shown here come from a man in his 70s with acute or convalescent COVID-19.

The V call is TRBV10-3, the J call TRBJ2-1; tentatively, D is TRBD2 (6 bases). This CDR3 is 15 amino acids long. Trimming stripped 3 bases from V and 7 bases from J, with 16 bases between. Germline values: CDR1 ENHRY, CDR2 SYGVKD. CDR3 nucleotides: TGTGCCATCAGTGATGGGGGGTCTCTGCGAAATGAGCAGTTCTTC. Translated, it gives CAISDGGSLRNEQFF.

CDR3 sequence: CASSQGDGTGNPANTEAFF. DNA for the CDR3: TGTGCCAGCAGCCAAGGAGATGGGACAGGGAACCCGGCGAACACTGAAGCTTTCTTT. The chain has TRBV4-2 and TRBJ1-1, with 9 bases fitting TRBD1. Germline CDR1 reads LGHNA; CDR2 reads YNFKEQ. Trimming removed 1 base from V and 1 base from J; junction bases left unmatched: 13. The CDR3 has 19 residues.

The rearrangement uses TRBV28 and TRBJ2-1; TRBD2 matches 13 bases. V gave up 5 bases and J gave up 2 bases; unmatched junction bases: 3. This CDR3 region has 16 residues. Germline V gene sequence: CDR1 MDHEN, CDR2 SYDVKM. The CDR3 bases are TGTGCCAGCAGTCGGACTAGCGGGGGTCCCTACAATGAGCAGTTCTTC. Protein product: CASSRTSGGPYNEQFF.

The chain joins TRBV5-8 to TRBJ1-6; D gene unclear. CDR1 is SGHTS, CDR2 YDEGEE, per germline. V shed 1 base and J shed 7 bases, with 18 bases lying between them. The CDR3 contains 17 residues. CDR3 nucleotides: TGTGCCAGCAGCTTGTGGATCGGCGGACTGATGAATTCACCCCTCCACTTT. It is translated as CASSLWIGGLMNSPLHF.

The table lists this clone with a count of one. The V call is TRBV4-2, the J call TRBJ2-7; D is unresolved. The germline V and J ends were trimmed by 0 bases and 3 bases, with 12 bases remaining between them. CDR1 and CDR2 (germline): LGHNA, YNFKEQ. This CDR3 comprises 15 residues. The CDR3 loop is CASSQEGPRVYEQYF. The DNA of the CDR3 is TGTGCCAGCAGCCAAGAGGGCCCCCGTGTCTACGAGCAGTACTTC.

V and J are TRBV2 and TRBJ1-1; the D gene is possibly TRBD1 (6 bases). This CDR3 is built from 13 residues. V gave up 6 bases and J gave up 6 bases, with 14 bases separating them. Germline loops: CDR1 SNHLY, CDR2 FYNNEI. This CDR3 reads CASSFIRGSEAFF. Here the CDR3 DNA reads TGTGCCAGCAGCTTCATCAGGGGATCTGAAGCTTTCTTT.

This chain connects TRBV19 to TRBJ1-5, with 9 bases lining up with TRBD1. The V gene's germline CDR1 is LNHDA and CDR2 SQIVND (reference sequence). The CDR3 has 12 residues. J gave up 5 bases and V 9 bases, and 2 bases lay outside the gene matches. In nucleotides, the CDR3 is TGTGCCAGCCGGACAGGGGATCAGCCCCAGCATTTT. It specifies CASRTGDQPQHF.

V and J are TRBV2 and TRBJ2-5; D unresolved. Germline values: CDR1 SNHLY, CDR2 FYNNEI. With 4 bases removed from V and 1 base from J, the gap between germline ends came to 7 bases. This CDR3 is 13 amino acids long. The chain's CDR3 is CASSGHRQETQYF. DNA for the CDR3: TGTGCCAGCAGTGGACACCGCCAAGAGACCCAGTACTTC.

The rearrangement uses TRBV28 and TRBJ1-2; D not resolved. The CDR3 runs 13 residues. V shed 4 bases and J shed 3 bases, with 9 bases lying between them. Germline V CDR1 and CDR2: MDHEN, SYDVKM. Written as DNA, the CDR3 is TGTGCCAGCAGTTACGGGAAATACTATGGCTACACCTTC. Its translation: CASSYGKYYGYTF.

In regard to this clone: This specimen includes other DNA sequences encoding the same CDR3. The V and J genes are TRBV18 and TRBJ1-2; the match to TRBD1 covers 10 bases. The CDR3 is 13 amino acids. Germline V gene sequence: CDR1 KGHSH, CDR2 LQKENI. Trimming removed 4 bases from V and 8 bases from J; junction bases left unmatched: 4. The CDR3 loop is CASSQGQGDGYTF. The CDR3 nucleotides are TGTGCCAGCTCACAAGGACAGGGGGACGGCTACACCTTC.